One TCR beta chain is described in this entry. Its antigen is undetermined. CDR1 is SGHAT and CDR2 is FQNNGV in the germline V gene. With V trimmed by 5 bases and J by 3 bases, 4 bases remained unmatched. The length of the CDR3 is 13 residues. These data belong to a study of cytomegalovirus exposure and HLA in healthy donors. General study results and limits: Both high specificity and high sensitivity reportedly marked the classifier's diagnosis of cytomegalovirus status. It was found in a later analysis that first-cohort TCR clusters tended to co-occur in the 95 to 150 validation repertoires. Whilst most TCR sequences proved rare, a subset of public TCRs occurred across many donors. Through in vitro validation, three CMV-associated chains were shown to be specific for CMV antigens.

Method: immunoSEQ multiplex PCR; TCRdb's copy keeps in-frame clones and lacks some. The sample has about 150,000 clones, just under 85% seen once. The sequenced sample consisted of PBMCs. The TCR comes from a man aged 25 to 45 in good health and CMV-seropositive. The chain couples TRBV11-2 to TRBJ2-7, with 7 bases aligning to TRBD2. The CDR3: CASSQGDYYEQYF. The CDR3 DNA reads TGTGCCAGCAGCCAAGGGGACTACTACGAGCAGTACTTC.